This record looks at one T cell receptor beta chain sequence and its context. CDR1 and CDR2 from the germline V gene are MNHEY and SMNVEV (reference sequence). With V trimmed by 5 bases and J by 4 bases, 9 bases remained unmatched. There are 15 residues in the CDR3. The data were obtained in a study of blood T cell repertoires in COVID-19. As for the study in general: Sources were T cells, B-cell-depleted T cells, or PBMCs; the material itself was cDNA or gDNA.

In the authors' workflow: Cell counts per sample came from amplifying reference gene primers. Generated by immunoSEQ multiplex PCR, the TCRdb table keeps only in-frame clones and is missing some. V, J and clone size reflect that table, while D and trimming were determined from the DNA. Counted here are about 180,000 clones, about 86% occurring once; the ten biggest clones make up 5.5% to 7%. Source material: peripheral blood. The chain carries TRBV27 and TRBJ1-1, with TRBD1 matching over 8 bases. The sequence came from a man between 45 and 60 years old with active or convalescent COVID-19. Here the CDR3 reads CASSRFGQGGTEAFF. Here the CDR3 DNA reads TGTGCCAGCAGTAGATTTGGACAGGGTGGCACTGAAGCTTTCTTT.